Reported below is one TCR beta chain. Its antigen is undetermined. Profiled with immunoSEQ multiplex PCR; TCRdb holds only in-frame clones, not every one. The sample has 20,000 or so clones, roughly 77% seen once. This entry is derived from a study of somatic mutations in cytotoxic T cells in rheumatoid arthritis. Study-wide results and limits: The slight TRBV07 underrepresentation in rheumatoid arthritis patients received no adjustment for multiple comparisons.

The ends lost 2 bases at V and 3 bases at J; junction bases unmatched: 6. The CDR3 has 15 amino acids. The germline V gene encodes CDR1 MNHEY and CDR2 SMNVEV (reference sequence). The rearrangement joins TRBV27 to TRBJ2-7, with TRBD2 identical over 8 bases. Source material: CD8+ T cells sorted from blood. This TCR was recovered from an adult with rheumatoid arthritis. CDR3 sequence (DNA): TGTGCCAGCAGTTTAGCCCCACTAGCGGACTACGAGCAGTACTTC. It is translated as CASSLAPLADYEQYF.